This T cell receptor (beta chain) was profiled in a study of a mutant IDH1 vaccine in newly diagnosed glioma. Study-level information: Vaccination followed radiotherapy alone by 4-6 weeks, or accompanied temozolomide cycles. Before enrollment, the patients had been treated with radiotherapy alone, temozolomide alone, or both together. Most of them had received both.

V lost 3 bases, J lost 1 base, and 2 bases stayed unmatched. The CDR3 is 14 residues long. In germline, CDR1 is MNHEY, CDR2 SVGAGI. Time point described: week 11, during vaccination. With topical imiquimod, each dose of the vaccine consisted of 300 ug of mutant IDH1 20-mer peptide. Details on this clone: What it binds is not known.

Profiled with immunoSEQ multiplex PCR; TCRdb holds only in-frame clones, not every one. The sample lists tens of thousands of clones; nearly 90% were seen once. V and J are TRBV6-5 and TRBJ2-5, with TRBD1 identical over 7 bases. The specimen was PBMCs, collected from a glioma patient whose treatment included an IDH1 peptide vaccine. The receptor comes from a man younger than 35 with glioma. The CDR3 DNA sequence: TGTGCCAGCAGTTATAGGACAGGCCAAGAGACCCAGTACTTC. It encodes CASSYRTGQETQYF.